This T cell receptor (beta chain) originates from a study of blood T cell repertoires in COVID-19. For the study at large: The origin of the acute and convalescent COVID-19 samples was the United States, Italy and Spain. T cells, B-cell-depleted T cells, or PBMCs provided the cDNA or gDNA that served as material.

The germline V and J ends were trimmed by 5 bases and 0 bases, with 10 bases remaining between them. Germline-derived CDR1 and CDR2 are ENHRY and SYGVKD. This CDR3 region has 14 residues. Original methodology: Amplification from reference gene primers served as the basis for estimated nucleated cell counts. Produced via immunoSEQ multiplex PCR; TCRdb's table is partial and in-frame only. Clonal size and the V and J genes are those of that table, whereas D and trimming came from the DNA. In the table there are under 150,000 clones, about 83% of which are singletons. The TCR comes from a man aged 35-49 years with active or convalescent COVID-19. V is TRBV10-3 and J is TRBJ1-1, with D possibly being TRBD1 (6 bases). What was sequenced was peripheral blood. CDR3: CAISPGQMNTEAFF. The CDR3 nucleotides read TGTGCCATCAGTCCCGGACAGATGAACACTGAAGCTTTCTTT.